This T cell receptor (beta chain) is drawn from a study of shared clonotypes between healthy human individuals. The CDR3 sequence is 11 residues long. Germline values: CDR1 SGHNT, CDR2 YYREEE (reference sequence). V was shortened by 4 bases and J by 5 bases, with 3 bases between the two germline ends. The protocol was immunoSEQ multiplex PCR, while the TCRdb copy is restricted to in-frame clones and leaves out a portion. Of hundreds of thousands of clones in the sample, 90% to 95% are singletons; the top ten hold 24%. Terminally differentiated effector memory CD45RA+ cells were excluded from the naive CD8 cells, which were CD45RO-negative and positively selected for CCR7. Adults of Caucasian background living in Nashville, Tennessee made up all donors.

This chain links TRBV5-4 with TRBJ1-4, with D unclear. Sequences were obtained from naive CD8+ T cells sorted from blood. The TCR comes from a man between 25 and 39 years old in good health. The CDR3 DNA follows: TGTGCCAGCAGCAGCAATGAAAAACTGTTTTTT. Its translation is CASSSNEKLFF.